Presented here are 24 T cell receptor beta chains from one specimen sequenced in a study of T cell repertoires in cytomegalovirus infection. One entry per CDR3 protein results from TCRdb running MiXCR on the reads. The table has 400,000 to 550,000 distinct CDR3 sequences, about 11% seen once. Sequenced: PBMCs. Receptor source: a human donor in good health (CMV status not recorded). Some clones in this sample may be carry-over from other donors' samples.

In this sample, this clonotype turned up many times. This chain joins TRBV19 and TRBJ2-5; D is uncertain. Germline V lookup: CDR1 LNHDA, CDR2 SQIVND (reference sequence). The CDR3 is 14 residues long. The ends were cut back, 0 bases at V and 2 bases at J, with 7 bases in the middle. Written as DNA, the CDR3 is TGTGCCAGTAGTATAGACTGGCGGCAAGAGACCCAGTACTTC. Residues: CASSIDWRQETQYF.

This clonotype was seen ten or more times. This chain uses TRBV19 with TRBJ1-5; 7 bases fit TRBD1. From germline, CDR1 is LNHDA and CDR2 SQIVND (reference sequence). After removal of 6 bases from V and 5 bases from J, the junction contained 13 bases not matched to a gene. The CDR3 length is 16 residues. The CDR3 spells CASRMDRPGGDQPQHF. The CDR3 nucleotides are TGTGCCAGTAGGATGGACAGGCCGGGTGGGGATCAGCCCCAGCATTTT.

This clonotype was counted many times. The CDR3 is CASSERGRDNEQFF. The CDR3 nucleotides are TGTGCCAGCAGTGAAAGGGGCCGTGACAATGAGCAGTTCTTC. The V gene is TRBV6-1, the J gene TRBJ2-1, with a tentative D call TRBD1 (5 bases). Germline CDR1 and CDR2: MNHNS and SASEGT. V lost 2 bases and J lost 5, with 10 bases in between. This CDR3 is 14 amino acids long.

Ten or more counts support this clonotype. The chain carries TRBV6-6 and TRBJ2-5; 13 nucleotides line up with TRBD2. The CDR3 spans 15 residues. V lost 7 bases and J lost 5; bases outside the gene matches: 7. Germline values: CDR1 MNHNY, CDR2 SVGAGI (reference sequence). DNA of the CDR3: TGTGCCAGCAATGGACTAGCGGGAGTTGGTGAGACCCAGTACTTC. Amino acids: CASNGLAGVGETQYF.

CDR3: CASSLARGPVGNSPLHF. CDR3 in DNA: TGTGCCAGCAGCTTAGCGCGCGGGCCCGTTGGGAATTCACCCCTCCACTTT. V is TRBV7-9 and J is TRBJ1-6; D is undetermined. This CDR3 has 17 residues. The germline CDR1 and CDR2 sequences are SEHNR and FQNEAQ (reference sequence). V lost 0 bases to trimming and J lost 7 bases, with 16 bases between them.

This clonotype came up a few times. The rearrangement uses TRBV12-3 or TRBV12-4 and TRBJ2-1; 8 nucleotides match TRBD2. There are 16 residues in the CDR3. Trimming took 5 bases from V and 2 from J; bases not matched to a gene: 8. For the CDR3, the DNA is TGTGCCAGCAGTCCTGGACTAGCTTCAGCCTACAATGAGCAGTTCTTC. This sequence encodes CASSPGLASAYNEQFF.

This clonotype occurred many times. The CDR3 region is CASSLAFSGNSDEQYF. Here the CDR3 DNA reads TGTGCCAGCAGCTTAGCTTTTAGCGGGAATAGCGACGAGCAGTACTTC. The rearrangement uses TRBV7-8 and TRBJ2-7, with TRBD2 matching over 8 bases. CDR1 and CDR2 from the germline V gene are SGHVS and FQNEAQ. The CDR3 totals 16 residues. The V gene end was trimmed by 0 bases and the J gene end by 5 bases; junction bases not matched to a gene: 9.

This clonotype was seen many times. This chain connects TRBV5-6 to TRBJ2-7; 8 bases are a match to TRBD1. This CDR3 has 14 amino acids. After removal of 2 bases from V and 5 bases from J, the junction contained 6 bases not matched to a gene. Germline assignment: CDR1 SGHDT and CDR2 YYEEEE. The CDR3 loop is CASSFGTGGDEQYF. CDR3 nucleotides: TGTGCCAGCAGCTTTGGAACAGGGGGAGACGAGCAGTACTTC. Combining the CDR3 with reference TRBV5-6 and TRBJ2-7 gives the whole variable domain DAGVTQSPTHLIKTRGQQVTLRCSPKSGHDTVSWYQQALGQGPQFIFQYYEEEERQRGNFPDRFSGHQFPNYSSELNVNALLLGDSALYLCASSFGTGGDEQYFGPGTRLTVT.

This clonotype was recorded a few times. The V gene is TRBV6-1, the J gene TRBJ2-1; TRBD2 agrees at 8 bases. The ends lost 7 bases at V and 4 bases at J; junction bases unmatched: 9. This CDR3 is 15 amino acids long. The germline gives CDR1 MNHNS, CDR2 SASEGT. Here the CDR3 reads CASTRAGDSYNEQFF. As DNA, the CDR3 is TGTGCCAGCACCCGAGCGGGGGATTCATACAATGAGCAGTTCTTC.

The CDR3 loop is CASSPTEHNTEAFF. CDR3 nucleotides: TGTGCCAGCAGCCCTACTGAACATAACACTGAAGCTTTCTTT. The V gene is TRBV4-2, the J gene TRBJ1-1; D gene ambiguous. The CDR3 is 14 residues long. V lost 4 bases and J lost 2, with 11 bases in between. Germline values: CDR1 LGHNA, CDR2 YNFKEQ.

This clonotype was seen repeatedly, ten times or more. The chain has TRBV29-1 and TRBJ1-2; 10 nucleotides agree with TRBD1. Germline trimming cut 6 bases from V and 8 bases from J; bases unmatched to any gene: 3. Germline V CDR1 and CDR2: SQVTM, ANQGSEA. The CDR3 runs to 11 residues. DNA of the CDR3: TGCAGCGTGACAGGGGGCCGGGGCTACACCTTC. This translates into CSVTGGRGYTF.

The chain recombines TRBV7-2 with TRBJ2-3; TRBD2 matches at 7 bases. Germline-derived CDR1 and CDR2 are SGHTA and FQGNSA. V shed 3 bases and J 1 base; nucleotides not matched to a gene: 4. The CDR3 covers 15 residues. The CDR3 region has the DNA TGTGCCAGCAGCTTCAGCGGGATTCGCACAGATACGCAGTATTTT. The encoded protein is CASSFSGIRTDTQYF.

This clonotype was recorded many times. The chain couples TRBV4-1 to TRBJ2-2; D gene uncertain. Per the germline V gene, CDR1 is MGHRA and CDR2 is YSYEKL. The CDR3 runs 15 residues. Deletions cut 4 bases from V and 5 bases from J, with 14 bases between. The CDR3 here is CASSPGEYRTGELFF. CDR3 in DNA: TGCGCCAGCAGCCCTGGGGAATATCGAACCGGGGAGCTGTTTTTT.

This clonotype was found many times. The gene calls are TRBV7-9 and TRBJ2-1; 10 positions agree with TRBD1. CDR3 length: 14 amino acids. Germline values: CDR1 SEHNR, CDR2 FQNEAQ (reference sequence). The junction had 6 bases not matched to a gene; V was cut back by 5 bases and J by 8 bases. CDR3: CASSARDRGYEQFF. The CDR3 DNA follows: TGTGCCAGCAGCGCTAGGGACAGGGGATATGAGCAGTTCTTC.

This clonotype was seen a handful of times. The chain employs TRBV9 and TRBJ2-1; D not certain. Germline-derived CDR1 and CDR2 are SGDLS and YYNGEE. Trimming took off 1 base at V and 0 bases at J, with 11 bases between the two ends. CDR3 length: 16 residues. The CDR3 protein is CASSVISGPSYNEQFF. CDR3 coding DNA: TGTGCCAGCAGCGTAATTTCCGGGCCCTCCTACAATGAGCAGTTCTTC.

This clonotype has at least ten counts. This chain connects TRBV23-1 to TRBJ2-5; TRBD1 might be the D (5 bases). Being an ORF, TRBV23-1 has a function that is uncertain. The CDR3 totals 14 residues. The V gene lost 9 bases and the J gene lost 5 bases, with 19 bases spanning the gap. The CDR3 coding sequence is TGCGCCAGAGGTCTCGCAGGGAAAGGGGAGACCCAGTACTTC. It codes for CARGLAGKGETQYF.

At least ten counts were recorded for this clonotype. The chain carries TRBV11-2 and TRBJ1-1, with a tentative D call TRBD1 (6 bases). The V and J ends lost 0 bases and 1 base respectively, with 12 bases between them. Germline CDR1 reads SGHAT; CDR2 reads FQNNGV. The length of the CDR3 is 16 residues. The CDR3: CASSLEWTASNTEAFF. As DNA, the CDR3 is TGTGCCAGCAGCTTAGAGTGGACAGCGTCGAACACTGAAGCTTTCTTT.

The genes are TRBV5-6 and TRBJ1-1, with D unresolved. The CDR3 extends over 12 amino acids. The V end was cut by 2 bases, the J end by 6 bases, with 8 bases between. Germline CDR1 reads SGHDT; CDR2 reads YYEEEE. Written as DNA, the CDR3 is TGTGCCAGCAGCTTAATGAGGGCTGAAGCTTTCTTT. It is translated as CASSLMRAEAFF.

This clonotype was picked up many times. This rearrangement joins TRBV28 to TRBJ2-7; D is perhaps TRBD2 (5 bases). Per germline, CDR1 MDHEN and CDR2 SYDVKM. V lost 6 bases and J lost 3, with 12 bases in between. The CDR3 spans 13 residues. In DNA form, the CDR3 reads TGTGCCAGCAGGCACGACCGGGGCTACGAGCAGTACTTC. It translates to CASRHDRGYEQYF.

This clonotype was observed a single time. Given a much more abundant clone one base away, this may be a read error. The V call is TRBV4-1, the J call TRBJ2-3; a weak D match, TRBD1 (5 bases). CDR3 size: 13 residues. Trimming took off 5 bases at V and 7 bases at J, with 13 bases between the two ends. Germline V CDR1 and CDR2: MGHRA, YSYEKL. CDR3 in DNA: TGCGCCAGCAGCAAAGCCAGGGTCTATACGCAGTATTTT. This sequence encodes CASSKARVYTQYF.

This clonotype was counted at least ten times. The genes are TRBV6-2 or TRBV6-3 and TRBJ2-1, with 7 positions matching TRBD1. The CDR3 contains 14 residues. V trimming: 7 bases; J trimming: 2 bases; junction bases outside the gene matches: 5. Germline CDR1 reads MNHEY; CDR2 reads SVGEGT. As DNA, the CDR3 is TGTGCCAGCAACCGACAGGGTCCCTACAATGAGCAGTTCTTC. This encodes CASNRQGPYNEQFF.

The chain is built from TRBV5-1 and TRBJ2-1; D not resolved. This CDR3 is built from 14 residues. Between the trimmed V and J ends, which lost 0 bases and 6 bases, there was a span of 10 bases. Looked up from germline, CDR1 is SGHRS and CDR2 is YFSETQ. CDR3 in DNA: TGCGCCAGCAGCTTGGCCGTGGCGAGCAATGAGCAGTTCTTC. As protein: CASSLAVASNEQFF.

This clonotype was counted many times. The CDR3 sequence: CASSQSYRVNSGANVLTF. CDR3 coding DNA: TGCGCCAGCAGTCAATCGTACAGGGTAAACTCTGGGGCCAACGTCCTGACTTTC. The chain uses TRBV23-1 and TRBJ2-6; TRBD1 might be the D (6 bases). TRBV23-1 is filed as an ORF, its function uncertain. The CDR3 spans 18 residues. V was pared by 0 bases and J by 0 bases, with 12 bases between.

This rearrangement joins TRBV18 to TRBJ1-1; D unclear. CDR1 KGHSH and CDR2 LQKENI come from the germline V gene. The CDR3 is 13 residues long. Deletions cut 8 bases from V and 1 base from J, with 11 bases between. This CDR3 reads CASQSLGNTEAFF. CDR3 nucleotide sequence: TGTGCCAGCCAATCATTGGGGAACACTGAAGCTTTCTTT. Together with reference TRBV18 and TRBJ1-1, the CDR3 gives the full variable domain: NAGVMQNPRHLVRRRGQEARLRCSPMKGHSHVYWYRQLPEEGLKFMVYLQKENIIDESGMPKERFSAEFPKEGPSILRIQQVVRGDSAAYFCASQSLGNTEAFFGQGTRLTVV.